Following are 20 T cell receptor beta chains from one sample sequenced in a study of T cell changes during pregnancy in multiple sclerosis. Profiled with immunoSEQ multiplex PCR; TCRdb holds only in-frame clones, not every one. The profile covers just under 100,000 clones, with about 94% appearing a single time and roughly 0.99% taken by the ten largest. The sequencing here drew on peripheral blood, taken after pregnancy. These receptors were collected from a female donor with multiple sclerosis, enrolled in a pregnancy study.

The chain is built from TRBV7-2 and TRBJ2-7; D possibly corresponds to TRBD1 (5 bases). Trimming stripped 8 bases from V and 0 bases from J, with 17 bases between. The CDR3 runs to 15 residues. Germline values: CDR1 SGHTA, CDR2 FQGNSA. The CDR3 reads CASGEWGAISYEQYF. The DNA of the CDR3 is TGTGCCAGCGGAGAGTGGGGCGCCATCTCCTACGAGCAGTACTTC.

The genes are TRBV7-9 and TRBJ2-7; 8 bases are shared with TRBD2. This CDR3 region has 14 residues. Germline CDR1 SEHNR, CDR2 FQNEAQ (reference sequence). V trimming: 5 bases; J trimming: 2 bases; junction bases outside the gene matches: 5. CDR3 DNA sequence: TGTGCCAGCAGCGAGGGACTAGAGGCCTACGAGCAGTACTTC. This gives the protein CASSEGLEAYEQYF.

CDR3 residues: CASSQTTGPINYGYTF. CDR3 bases: TGCGCCAGCAGTCAAACTACAGGGCCTATTAACTATGGCTACACCTTC. The chain employs TRBV23-1 and TRBJ1-2; D is perhaps TRBD1 (6 bases). TRBV23-1 has ORF status, its function being uncertain. This CDR3 has 16 residues. V was shortened by 2 bases and J by 1 base, with 14 bases between the two germline ends.

The chain combines TRBV28 with TRBJ1-5; TRBD1 matches 10 bases. After removal of 8 bases from V and 4 bases from J, the junction contained 2 bases not matched to a gene. CDR3 size: 13 residues. The germline CDR1 and CDR2 sequences are MDHEN and SYDVKM. CDR3 DNA sequence: TGTGCCAGCTTGGGACAGGGGAATCAGCCCCAGCATTTT. Its translation is CASLGQGNQPQHF.

This clone was recorded only once. The chain links TRBV29-1 to TRBJ2-3; 9 bases align to TRBD2. V dropped 7 bases and J dropped 2; count of bases not matched to a gene: 4. Germline CDR1 reads SQVTM; CDR2 reads ANQGSEA. CDR3 length equals 13 residues. The DNA for the CDR3 is TGCAGCGGTCTAGCGGGAAACACAGATACGCAGTATTTT. Its protein is CSGLAGNTDTQYF.

The rearrangement uses TRBV7-2 and TRBJ2-1; 7 bases agree with TRBD2. The germline V gene encodes CDR1 SGHTA and CDR2 FQGNSA. CDR3 size: 18 residues. The V segment lost 1 base and the J segment 2 bases; nucleotides outside the gene matches: 11. CDR3 DNA: TGTGCCAGCAGCTTAGAGGGGTCTAGCGGCCTTACCTACAATGAGCAGTTCTTC. Translated: CASSLEGSSGLTYNEQFF.

This chain uses TRBV19 with TRBJ2-1, with D perhaps TRBD2 (5 bases). CDR3 length equals 15 residues. Looked up from germline, CDR1 is LNHDA and CDR2 is SQIVND (reference sequence). Trimming cost V 5 bases and J 0 bases, with 11 bases left between them. The CDR3 region has the DNA TGTGCCAGTAGTGGGTGGAGGAGCTCCTACAATGAGCAGTTCTTC. Protein product: CASSGWRSSYNEQFF.

The count of this clone is one. The chain carries TRBV4-1 and TRBJ2-6; D not resolved. Trimming shortened V by 0 bases and J by 3 bases, and 6 bases separated the two germline ends. The CDR3 consists of 15 residues. Germline V gene data show CDR1 as MGHRA and CDR2 as YSYEKL. The CDR3 DNA reads as TGCGCCAGCAGCCAAGATTCTTTTGGGGCCAACGTCCTGACTTTC. It is translated as CASSQDSFGANVLTF.

This clone showed up just once. The chain recombines TRBV27 with TRBJ2-7; D possibly corresponds to TRBD2 (6 bases). The CDR3 length is 18 residues. V lost 1 base, J lost 0 bases, and 19 bases lay in between. Per the germline V gene, CDR1 is MNHEY and CDR2 is SMNVEV (reference sequence). This CDR3 is CASSLYVSRRGSSYEQYF. The CDR3 nucleotides are TGTGCCAGCAGTTTATATGTATCTCGGCGGGGCAGCTCCTACGAGCAGTACTTC.

The chain links TRBV2 to TRBJ2-7, with 8 bases aligning to TRBD1. CDR1 and CDR2 from the germline V gene are SNHLY and FYNNEI. V lost 6 bases, J lost 2 bases, and 6 bases stayed unmatched. There are 14 residues in the CDR3. The CDR3 protein is CASSPDRGTYEQYF. The CDR3 nucleotides are TGTGCCAGCAGCCCCGACAGGGGTACCTACGAGCAGTACTTC.

About this clone: One end of the junction fails to match germline, which may point to a read error. The rearrangement links TRBV10-3 to TRBJ2-7; no definite D call. The CDR3 runs 12 residues. Germline V lookup: CDR1 ENHRY, CDR2 SYGVKD. CDR3 sequence reads: CAISDSSAGRNF. As DNA, the CDR3 is TGTGCCATCAGTGATAGCAGCGCTGGAAGGAACTTC.

V is TRBV7-6 and J is TRBJ2-1, with 14 bases aligning to TRBD2. V trimming: 5 bases; J trimming: 0 bases; junction bases outside the gene matches: 9. The CDR3 has 19 amino acids. The germline V gene encodes CDR1 SGHVS and CDR2 FNYEAQ. CDR3 bases: TGTGCCAGCAGCCTGGGACTAGCGGGAGTCGGAAGCTCCTACAATGAGCAGTTCTTC. It yields the protein CASSLGLAGVGSSYNEQFF.

Comments on this clone: At the DNA level, this CDR3 is encoded by other sequences in the same sample as well. The chain links TRBV19 to TRBJ2-7; possibly TRBD2 for D (5 bases). The germline V and J ends were trimmed by 4 bases and 3 bases, with 10 bases remaining between them. Per germline, CDR1 LNHDA and CDR2 SQIVND (reference sequence). This CDR3 contains 13 residues. The CDR3 loop is CASSTGESYEQYF. In DNA, the CDR3 is TGTGCCAGTAGTACCGGGGAGAGCTACGAGCAGTACTTC. Based on the CDR3 plus reference TRBV19 and TRBJ2-7, the full variable domain is DGGITQSPKYLFRKEGQNVTLSCEQNLNHDAMYWYRQDPGQGLRLIYYSQIVNDFQKGDIAEGYSVSREKKESFPLTVTSAQKNPTAFYLCASSTGESYEQYFGPGTRLTVT.

V usage is TRBV2 and J usage is TRBJ2-7, with 7 positions matching TRBD1. CDR1 is SNHLY and CDR2 is FYNNEI in the germline V gene. This CDR3 has 13 amino acids. V dropped 6 bases and J dropped 3; count of bases not matched to a gene: 5. CDR3 nucleotides: TGTGCCAGCAGGGAGGACAGGAGCTACGAGCAGTACTTC. It is translated as CASREDRSYEQYF.

This clone was seen just once. The rearrangement links TRBV5-1 to TRBJ2-7, with D possibly TRBD1 on 6 matching bases. This CDR3 spans 14 amino acids. V was trimmed by 5 bases and J by 2 bases, leaving 14 bases between them. The germline V gene encodes CDR1 SGHRS and CDR2 YFSETQ. CDR3: CASSTLGGTYEQYF. The CDR3 DNA reads as TGCGCCAGCAGTACCCTTGGGGGCACCTACGAGCAGTACTTC.

This clone has a handful of counts. The gene calls are TRBV6-1 and TRBJ2-7; no firm D call. The CDR3 length is 16 residues. Germline assignment: CDR1 MNHNS and CDR2 SASEGT. Trimming left V 0 bases short and J 0 bases short, with 12 bases between. The CDR3 is CASSEAYNAFSYEQYF. The CDR3 DNA is TGTGCCAGCAGTGAAGCGTACAACGCTTTCTCCTACGAGCAGTACTTC.

The CDR3 is CASGLINEQFF. CDR3 bases: TGTGCTAGTGGTTTGATAAATGAGCAGTTCTTC. The V call is TRBV12-5, the J call TRBJ2-1, with D uncertain. Trimming took 2 bases from V and 7 from J, leaving 3 bases between them. The CDR3 sequence is 11 residues long. The germline gives CDR1 LGHNT, CDR2 FRNRAP.

In this sample, this clone turned up once. The V call is TRBV4-1, the J call TRBJ1-2, with unresolved D. The CDR3 has 16 amino acids. Germline lookup yields CDR1 MGHRA and CDR2 YSYEKL. V was shortened by 0 bases and J by 6 bases, with 17 bases between the two germline ends. CDR3 amino acids: CASSQDDVRVTDGYTF. The CDR3 DNA follows: TGCGCCAGCAGCCAAGATGACGTCCGGGTAACCGATGGCTACACCTTC.

The chain uses TRBV7-9 and TRBJ1-5, with D perhaps TRBD1 (5 bases). The V gene's germline CDR1 is SEHNR and CDR2 FQNEAQ (reference sequence). The CDR3 is 17 amino acids. The V gene lost 3 bases and the J gene lost 0 bases, with 15 bases spanning the gap. The CDR3 DNA is TGTGCCAGCAGCTTGTTCCAGGGCCCTTATAGCAATCAGCCCCAGCATTTT. Translated, it gives CASSLFQGPYSNQPQHF.

The V call is TRBV4-3, the J call TRBJ2-2; no reliable D call. The germline V and J ends were trimmed by 0 bases and 10 bases, with 9 bases remaining between them. Germline V gives CDR1 LGHNA, CDR2 YSLEER. CDR3 length equals 13 residues. CDR3 loop: CASSQDGSEELFF. The CDR3 bases are TGCGCCAGCAGCCAAGACGGTTCCGAGGAGCTGTTTTTT.